This is a list of T cell receptor beta chains from one sample in a study of blood T cell repertoires in COVID-19. Some clones are missing from TCRdb's copy, which holds only in-frame ones; the method was immunoSEQ multiplex PCR. Of about 200,000 clones in the sample, roughly 80% were seen once. Input material: PBMCs or T cells enriched from blood (not recorded which). These receptor sequences come from a woman in her 50s who had been exposed to COVID-19. Each CDR3 is given with its conserved first and last residue.

v_call: TRBV9; j_call: TRBJ2-7; cdr3_aa: CASSVSAIEGEQYF
v_call: TRBV28; j_call: TRBJ1-5; cdr3_aa: CASSLPINGNQPQHF
v_call: TRBV5-4; j_call: TRBJ2-1; cdr3_aa: CASSPGRAGKMNEQFF
v_call: TRBV5-1; j_call: TRBJ2-3; cdr3_aa: CASSFGTGETSDTQYF
v_call: TRBV24-1; j_call: TRBJ2-1; cdr3_aa: CATSDWTSGHNEQFF
v_call: TRBV7-9; j_call: TRBJ2-7; cdr3_aa: CASSSRGGAFYEQYF
v_call: TRBV4-1; j_call: TRBJ2-7; cdr3_aa: CASSPGLAETYEQYF
v_call: TRBV7-2; j_call: TRBJ2-1; cdr3_aa: CASSLGGTYNEQFF
v_call: TRBV3-1/TRBV3-2; j_call: TRBJ2-3; cdr3_aa: CASSQDEGTQYF
v_call: TRBV18; j_call: TRBJ1-2; cdr3_aa: CASSSGGAGYGYTF
v_call: TRBV29-1; j_call: TRBJ1-1; cdr3_aa: CSGKKRPGQGSSEAFF
v_call: TRBV11-2; j_call: TRBJ2-7; cdr3_aa: CASSPGLASYEQYF
v_call: TRBV5-1; j_call: TRBJ1-1; cdr3_aa: CASSLFGQGAGTEAFF
v_call: TRBV15; j_call: TRBJ1-1; cdr3_aa: CATSPRTGRNTEAFF